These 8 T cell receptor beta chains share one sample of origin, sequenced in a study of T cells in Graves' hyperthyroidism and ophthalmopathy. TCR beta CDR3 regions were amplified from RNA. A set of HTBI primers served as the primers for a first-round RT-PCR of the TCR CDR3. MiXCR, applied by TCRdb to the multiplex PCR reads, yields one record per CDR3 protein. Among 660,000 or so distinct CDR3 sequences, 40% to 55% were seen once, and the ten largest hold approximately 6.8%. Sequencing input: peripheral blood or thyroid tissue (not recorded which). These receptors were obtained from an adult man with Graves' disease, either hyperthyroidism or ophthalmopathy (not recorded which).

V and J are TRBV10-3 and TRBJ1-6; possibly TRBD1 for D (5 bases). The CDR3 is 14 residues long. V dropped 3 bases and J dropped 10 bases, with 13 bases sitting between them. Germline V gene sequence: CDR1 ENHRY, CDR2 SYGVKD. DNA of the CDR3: TGTGCCATCAGTGACGGGGGAGCGGAATCACCCCTCCACTTT. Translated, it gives CAISDGGAESPLHF.

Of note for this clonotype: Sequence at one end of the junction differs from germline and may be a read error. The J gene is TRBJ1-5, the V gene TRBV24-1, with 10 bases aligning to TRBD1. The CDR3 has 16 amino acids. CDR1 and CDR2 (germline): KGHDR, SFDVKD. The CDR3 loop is CASSPGTGVGNQPQHF. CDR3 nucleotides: TGTGCCAGCAGTCCGGGGACAGGGGTTGGCAATCAGCCCCAGCATTTT.

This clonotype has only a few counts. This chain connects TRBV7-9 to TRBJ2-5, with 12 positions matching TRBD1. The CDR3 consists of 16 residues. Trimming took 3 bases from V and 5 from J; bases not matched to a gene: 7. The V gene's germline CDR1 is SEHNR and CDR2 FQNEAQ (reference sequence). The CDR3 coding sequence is TGTGCCAGCAGCTTGGCCGGGACAGGGGGCCGGGAGACCCAGTACTTC. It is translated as CASSLAGTGGRETQYF.

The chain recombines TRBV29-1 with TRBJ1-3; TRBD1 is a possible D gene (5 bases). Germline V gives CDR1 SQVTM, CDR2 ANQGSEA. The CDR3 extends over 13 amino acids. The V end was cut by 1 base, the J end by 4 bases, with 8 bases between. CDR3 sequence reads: CSVEGGVGNTIYF. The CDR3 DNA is TGCAGCGTTGAAGGAGGGGTGGGAAACACCATATATTTT. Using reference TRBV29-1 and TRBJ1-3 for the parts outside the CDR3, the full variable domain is SAVISQKPSRDICQRGTSLTIQCQVDSQVTMMFWYRQQPGQSLTLIATANQGSEATYESGFVIDKFPISRPNLTFSTLTVSNMSPEDSSIYLCSVEGGVGNTIYFGEGSWLTVV.

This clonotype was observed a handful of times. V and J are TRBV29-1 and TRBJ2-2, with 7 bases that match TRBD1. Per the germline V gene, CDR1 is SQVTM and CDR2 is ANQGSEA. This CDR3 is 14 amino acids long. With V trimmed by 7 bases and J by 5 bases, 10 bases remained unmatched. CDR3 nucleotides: TGCAGCGCCCGAAAAACAGGGGTTACCGGGGAGCTGTTTTTT. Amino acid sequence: CSARKTGVTGELFF.

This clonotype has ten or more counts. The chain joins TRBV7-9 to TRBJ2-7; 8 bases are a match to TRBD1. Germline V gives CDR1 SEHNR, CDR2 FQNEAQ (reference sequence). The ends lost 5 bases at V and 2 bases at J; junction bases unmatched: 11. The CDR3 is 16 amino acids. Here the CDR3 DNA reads TGTGCCAGCAGCCAAGAGGGCGGGACAGGTACCTACGAGCAGTACTTC. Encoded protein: CASSQEGGTGTYEQYF. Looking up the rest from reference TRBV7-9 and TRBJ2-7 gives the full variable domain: DTGVSQNPRHKITKRGQNVTFRCDPISEHNRLYWYRQTLGQGPEFLTYFQNEAQLEKSRLLSDRFSAERPKGSFSTLEIQRTEQGDSAMYLCASSQEGGTGTYEQYFGPGTRLTVT.

The CDR3 sequence is CAIRDRGRTEAFF. The CDR3 DNA is TGTGCCATCCGGGACAGGGGAAGAACTGAAGCTTTCTTT. This sequence joins TRBV10-3 and TRBJ1-1; 10 bases are a match to TRBD1. This CDR3 comprises 13 residues. Germline loops: CDR1 ENHRY, CDR2 SYGVKD. Trimming at V came to 8 bases and at J to 5 bases, leaving 5 bases not matched to a gene.

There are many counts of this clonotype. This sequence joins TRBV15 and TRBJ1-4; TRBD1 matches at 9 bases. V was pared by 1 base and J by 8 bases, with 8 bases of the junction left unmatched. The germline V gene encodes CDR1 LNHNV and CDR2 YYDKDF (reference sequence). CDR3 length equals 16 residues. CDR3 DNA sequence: TGTGCCACCAGCAGAGCTCGGACAGGGGTTCACGAAAAACTGTTTTTT. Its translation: CATSRARTGVHEKLFF.